The rows below give T cell receptor beta chains drawn from one sample of a study of blood T cell repertoires in COVID-19. Only in-frame clones appear in the TCRdb table, and some are missing; sequencing was by immunoSEQ multiplex PCR. The repertoire has fewer than 500,000 clones, around 89% of them found once; the top ten carry 4% to 5.5%. Source material: peripheral blood. Receptors originate from a woman aged 25 to 45 with acute or convalescent COVID-19. Each CDR3 is given with its conserved first and last residue. Fields, in order: J gene, CDR3 length, D gene, clone size, V gene, CDR3 DNA, CDR3 protein. The D gene is left open where the match is weak. Clone size is given for some rows only: seen once, a few or many times, or a class if the clone is expanded.

j_gene: TRBJ1-2; len: 13; d_gene: NA; abundance: NA; v_gene: TRBV7-2; CDR3nt: TGTGCCAGCAGCTCGATGGAGGCCTATGGCTACACCTTC; CDR3aa: CASSSMEAYGYTF
j_gene: TRBJ2-2; len: 14; d_gene: TRBD1; abundance: NA; v_gene: TRBV29-1; CDR3nt: TGCAGCGTAGAGACAGGGCTTAGGACCGGGGAGCTGTTTTTT; CDR3aa: CSVETGLRTGELFF
j_gene: TRBJ2-3; len: 16; d_gene: TRBD2; abundance: NA; v_gene: TRBV27; CDR3nt: TGTGCCAGCAGCACGGGGACTAGCGGGGCCACAGATACGCAGTATTTT; CDR3aa: CASSTGTSGATDTQYF
j_gene: TRBJ2-3; len: 17; d_gene: TRBD2; abundance: NA; v_gene: TRBV2; CDR3nt: TGTGCCAGCAGTCAACCCCGACTAGCGGGGGGGACAGATACGCAGTATTTT; CDR3aa: CASSQPRLAGGTDTQYF
j_gene: TRBJ2-7; len: 15; d_gene: TRBD2; abundance: NA; v_gene: TRBV7-9; CDR3nt: TGTGCCAGCAGCTTATATCGGGGGGGACAATACGAGCAGTACTTC; CDR3aa: CASSLYRGGQYEQYF
j_gene: TRBJ2-3; len: 14; d_gene: TRBD1; abundance: NA; v_gene: TRBV7-9; CDR3nt: TGTGCCAGCAGGGACAGGGGGTCGGGAGATACGCAGTATTTT; CDR3aa: CASRDRGSGDTQYF
j_gene: TRBJ2-7; len: 13; d_gene: TRBD1; abundance: NA; v_gene: TRBV7-9; CDR3nt: TGTGCCAGCAGCCGGACAGGGACAGGCGAGCAGTACTTC; CDR3aa: CASSRTGTGEQYF
j_gene: TRBJ1-2; len: 13; d_gene: NA; abundance: NA; v_gene: TRBV4-2; CDR3nt: TGTGCCAGCAGCCAAGATGATAACAGGTTGCTCACCTTC; CDR3aa: CASSQDDNRLLTF
j_gene: TRBJ1-1; len: 14; d_gene: NA; abundance: NA; v_gene: TRBV12-5; CDR3nt: TGTGCTAGTGGGGGGGAGGGATTGGACACTGAAGCTTTCTTT; CDR3aa: CASGGEGLDTEAFF
j_gene: TRBJ1-2; len: 15; d_gene: TRBD1; abundance: once; v_gene: TRBV19; CDR3nt: TGTGCCAGTAGTCCCCACCCGACAGGGAACTATGGCTACACCTTC; CDR3aa: CASSPHPTGNYGYTF
j_gene: TRBJ1-1; len: 13; d_gene: NA; abundance: NA; v_gene: TRBV14; CDR3nt: TGTGCCAGCAGCCAGAGGCAGCAGGGCTATGCTTTCTTT; CDR3aa: CASSQRQQGYAFF
j_gene: TRBJ2-5; len: 16; d_gene: TRBD1; abundance: NA; v_gene: TRBV7-9; CDR3nt: TGTGCCAGCAGCACCCGACAGGGGAGACAGGAGGAGACCCAGTACTTC; CDR3aa: CASSTRQGRQEETQYF
j_gene: TRBJ1-1; len: 14; d_gene: NA; abundance: NA; v_gene: TRBV7-2; CDR3nt: TGTGCCAGCAGCTTAGGCGGGGGCCTCACTGAAGCTTTCTTT; CDR3aa: CASSLGGGLTEAFF
j_gene: TRBJ1-6; len: 14; d_gene: NA; abundance: NA; v_gene: TRBV15; CDR3nt: TGTGCCACCAGCAGAGATCTCGAGGGTTCACCCCTCCACTTT; CDR3aa: CATSRDLEGSPLHF
j_gene: TRBJ1-3; len: 15; d_gene: TRBD1; abundance: few; v_gene: TRBV25-1; CDR3nt: TGTGCCAGCAGCGCTGACAGGGGATCGGGAAACACCATATATTTT; CDR3aa: CASSADRGSGNTIYF
j_gene: TRBJ2-5; len: 15; d_gene: TRBD1; abundance: NA; v_gene: TRBV6-5; CDR3nt: TGTGCCACCACAAGGGGACAGGGTATTGGAGAGACCCAGTACTTC; CDR3aa: CATTRGQGIGETQYF
j_gene: TRBJ2-1; len: 15; d_gene: NA; abundance: NA; v_gene: TRBV9; CDR3nt: TGTGCCAGCAGCGTTGTGGCGGACTCCTACAATGAGCAGTTCTTC; CDR3aa: CASSVVADSYNEQFF
j_gene: TRBJ2-5; len: 18; d_gene: TRBD2; abundance: NA; v_gene: TRBV19; CDR3nt: TGTGCCAGTAGTAGAACCGGGACTAGCGGGGGGGCGTGGGAGACCCAGTACTTC; CDR3aa: CASSRTGTSGGAWETQYF
j_gene: TRBJ1-1; len: 15; d_gene: TRBD1; abundance: NA; v_gene: TRBV4-1; CDR3nt: TGCGCCAGCAGCCAAGACGGGTCGGGACAGTGGGAAGCTTTCTTT; CDR3aa: CASSQDGSGQWEAFF
j_gene: TRBJ2-2; len: 17; d_gene: NA; abundance: NA; v_gene: TRBV30; CDR3nt: TGTGCCTGGGCCTTTGTTGGGGTTAGGGGTGACCTAGGGGAGCTGTTTTTT; CDR3aa: CAWAFVGVRGDLGELFF
j_gene: TRBJ2-1; len: 15; d_gene: TRBD1; abundance: NA; v_gene: TRBV5-1; CDR3nt: TGCGCCAGCAGCCCCGGGACAGGGAGTTACAATGAGCAGTTCTTC; CDR3aa: CASSPGTGSYNEQFF